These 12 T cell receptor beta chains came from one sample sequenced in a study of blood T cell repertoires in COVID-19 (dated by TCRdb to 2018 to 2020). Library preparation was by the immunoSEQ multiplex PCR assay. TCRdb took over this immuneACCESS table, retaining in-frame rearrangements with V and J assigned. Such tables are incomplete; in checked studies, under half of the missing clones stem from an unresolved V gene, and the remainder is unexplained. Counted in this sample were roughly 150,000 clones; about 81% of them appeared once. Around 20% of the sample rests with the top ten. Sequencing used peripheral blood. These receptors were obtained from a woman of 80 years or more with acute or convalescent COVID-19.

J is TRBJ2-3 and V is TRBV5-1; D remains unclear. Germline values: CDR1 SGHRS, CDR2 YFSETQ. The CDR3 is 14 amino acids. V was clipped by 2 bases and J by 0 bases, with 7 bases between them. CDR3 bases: TGCGCCAGCAGCTTAATCTCTAGCACAGATACGCAGTATTTT. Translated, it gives CASSLISSTDTQYF.

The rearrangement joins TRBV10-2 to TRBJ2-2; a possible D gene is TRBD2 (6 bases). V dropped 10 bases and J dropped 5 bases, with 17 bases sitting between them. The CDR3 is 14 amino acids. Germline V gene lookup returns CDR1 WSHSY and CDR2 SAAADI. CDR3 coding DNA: TGCGCCACCCGGGCGGGGAGCAGGACCGGGGAGCTGTTTTTT. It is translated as CATRAGSRTGELFF.

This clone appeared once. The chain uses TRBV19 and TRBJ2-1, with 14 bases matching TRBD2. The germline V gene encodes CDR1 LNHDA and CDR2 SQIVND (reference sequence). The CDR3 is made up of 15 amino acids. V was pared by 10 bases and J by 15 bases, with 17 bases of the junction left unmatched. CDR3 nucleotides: TGTGCCATCAAACCCTGGACTAGCGGGAGGACCCTGGGGTTCTTC. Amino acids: CAIKPWTSGRTLGFF.

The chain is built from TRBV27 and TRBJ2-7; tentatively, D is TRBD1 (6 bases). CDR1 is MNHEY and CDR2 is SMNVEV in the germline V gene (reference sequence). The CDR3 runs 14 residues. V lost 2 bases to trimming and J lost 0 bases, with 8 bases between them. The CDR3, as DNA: TGTGCCAGCAGTTTAACAGGGAGCTCCTACGAGCAGTACTTC. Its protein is CASSLTGSSYEQYF.

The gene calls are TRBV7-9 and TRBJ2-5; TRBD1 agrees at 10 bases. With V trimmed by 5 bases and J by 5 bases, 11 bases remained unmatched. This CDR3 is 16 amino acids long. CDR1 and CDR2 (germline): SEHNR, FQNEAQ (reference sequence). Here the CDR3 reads CASSGLRQGARETQYF. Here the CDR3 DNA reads TGTGCCAGCAGCGGGCTAAGACAGGGGGCAAGGGAGACCCAGTACTTC. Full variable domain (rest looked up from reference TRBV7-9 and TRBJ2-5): DTGVSQNPRHKITKRGQNVTFRCDPISEHNRLYWYRQTLGQGPEFLTYFQNEAQLEKSRLLSDRFSAERPKGSFSTLEIQRTEQGDSAMYLCASSGLRQGARETQYFGPGTRLLVL.

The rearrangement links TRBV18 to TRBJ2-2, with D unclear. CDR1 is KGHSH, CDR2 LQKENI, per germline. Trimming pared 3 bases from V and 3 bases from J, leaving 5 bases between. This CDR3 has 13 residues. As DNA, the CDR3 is TGTGCCAGCTCACCCCGGGACACCGGGGAGCTGTTTTTT. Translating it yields CASSPRDTGELFF.

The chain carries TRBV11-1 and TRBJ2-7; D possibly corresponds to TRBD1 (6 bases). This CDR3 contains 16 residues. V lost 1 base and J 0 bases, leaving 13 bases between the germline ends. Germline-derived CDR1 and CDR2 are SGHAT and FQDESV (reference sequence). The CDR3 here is CASSLGPGTSSYEQYF. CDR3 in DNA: TGTGCCAGCAGCTTAGGTCCAGGGACAAGCTCCTACGAGCAGTACTTC.

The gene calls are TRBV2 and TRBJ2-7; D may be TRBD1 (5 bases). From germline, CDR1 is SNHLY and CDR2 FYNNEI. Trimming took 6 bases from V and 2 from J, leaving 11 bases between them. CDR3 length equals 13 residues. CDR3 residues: CASSAGFAYEQYF. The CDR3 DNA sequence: TGTGCCAGCAGCGCAGGGTTTGCCTACGAGCAGTACTTC.

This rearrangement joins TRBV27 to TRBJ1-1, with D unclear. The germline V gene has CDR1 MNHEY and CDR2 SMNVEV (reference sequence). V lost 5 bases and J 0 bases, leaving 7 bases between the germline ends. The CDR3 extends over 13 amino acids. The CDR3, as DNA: TGTGCCAGCAGTCGTTCTCTGAACACTGAAGCTTTCTTT. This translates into CASSRSLNTEAFF.

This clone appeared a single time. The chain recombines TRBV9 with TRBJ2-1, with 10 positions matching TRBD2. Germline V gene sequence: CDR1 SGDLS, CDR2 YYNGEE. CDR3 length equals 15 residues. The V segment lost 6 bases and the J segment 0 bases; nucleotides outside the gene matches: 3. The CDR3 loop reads CASKPSGSSYNEQFF. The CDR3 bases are TGTGCCAGCAAACCTAGCGGGAGCTCCTACAATGAGCAGTTCTTC.

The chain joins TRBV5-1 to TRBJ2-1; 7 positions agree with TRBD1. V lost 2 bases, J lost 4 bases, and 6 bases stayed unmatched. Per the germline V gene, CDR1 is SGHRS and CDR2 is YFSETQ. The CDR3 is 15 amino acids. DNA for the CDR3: TGCGCCAGCAGCTTCTCCGGGACAGATTACAATGAGCAGTTCTTC. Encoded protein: CASSFSGTDYNEQFF.

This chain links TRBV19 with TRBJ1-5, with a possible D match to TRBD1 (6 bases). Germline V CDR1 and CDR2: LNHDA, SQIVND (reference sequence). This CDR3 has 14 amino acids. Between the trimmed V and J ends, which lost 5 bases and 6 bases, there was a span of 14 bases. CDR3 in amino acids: CASSETGWGQPQHF. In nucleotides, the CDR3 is TGTGCCAGTAGTGAGACAGGCTGGGGTCAGCCCCAGCATTTT. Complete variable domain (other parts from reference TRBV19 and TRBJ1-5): DGGITQSPKYLFRKEGQNVTLSCEQNLNHDAMYWYRQDPGQGLRLIYYSQIVNDFQKGDIAEGYSVSREKKESFPLTVTSAQKNPTAFYLCASSETGWGQPQHFGDGTRLSIL.